A selection of T cell receptor beta chains follows, all from one sample in a study of blood T cell repertoires in COVID-19. Only in-frame clones appear in the TCRdb table, and some are missing; sequencing was by immunoSEQ multiplex PCR. Of 9,000 to 13,000 clones listed, nearly 90% are singletons. Source material: peripheral blood. The receptors here all came from a human donor in a cohort sampled during active COVID-19. The conserved cysteine and the conserved F or W are not part of the CDR3 here. Each record gives: CDR3 protein, V gene.

CDR3 protein: ASSLLPYSNYGYT
V gene: TRBV4-1

CDR3 protein: ASSLGRGWGTEAF
V gene: TRBV11-2

CDR3 protein: ASSVRSGGVAHTGELF
V gene: TRBV9

CDR3 protein: ASTQLPGQVSYEQY
V gene: TRBV5-1

CDR3 protein: ASSSDRAYNSPLH
V gene: TRBV6-5

CDR3 protein: AWRGGGAHQPQH
V gene: TRBV30

CDR3 protein: ASSWGGAGQPQH
V gene: TRBV6-5

CDR3 protein: ASSPRGEGNTEAF
V gene: TRBV18

CDR3 protein: ASSPFGATHNEQF
V gene: TRBV9

CDR3 protein: ATGAGITDTQY
V gene: TRBV24-1

CDR3 protein: ASANTGPYNEQF
V gene: TRBV6-5

CDR3 protein: ASSRGTSGGTGELF
V gene: TRBV5-5

CDR3 protein: ASSDSNEQF
V gene: TRBV10-1

CDR3 protein: ASSPLGTGGEKLF
V gene: TRBV18

CDR3 protein: ASSPLPGDTQY
V gene: TRBV18

CDR3 protein: ASSDPIRGHTYEQY
V gene: TRBV27

CDR3 protein: ASSPQGAYNEQF
V gene: TRBV11-1

CDR3 protein: ASSLRSGLISTGELF
V gene: TRBV7-9

CDR3 protein: ASSILGKRGGTGELF
V gene: TRBV19

CDR3 protein: ASSADGGSYNEQF
V gene: TRBV7-9

CDR3 protein: ASSTRGQSWADTQY
V gene: TRBV19

CDR3 protein: ATLGSAEAF
V gene: TRBV12-3/TRBV12-4

CDR3 protein: ASSPVRDRQAGELF
V gene: TRBV7-6

CDR3 protein: AIKGASGNTIY
V gene: TRBV2

CDR3 protein: ASSPRLADTQY
V gene: TRBV11-2

CDR3 protein: ASSRTSGGASSLFEETQY
V gene: TRBV18

CDR3 protein: ASSIQDRVPNYGYT
V gene: TRBV5-4

CDR3 protein: ASSEAESWEAF
V gene: TRBV6-1

CDR3 protein: ASSTSPGQGVVGGYT
V gene: TRBV7-9

CDR3 protein: ASSYSGTSGSDTQY
V gene: TRBV6-5

CDR3 protein: ASSQANSPSTDTQY
V gene: TRBV4-2

CDR3 protein: ASSLVGGGNTEAF
V gene: TRBV11-2

CDR3 protein: ASSDRTGGHGGYT
V gene: TRBV5-1

CDR3 protein: ASSLDGYGANVLT
V gene: TRBV5-1